The 26 T cell receptor beta chains presented below share a single source sample, sequenced in a study of T cell clonality in common variable immunodeficiency (dated by TCRdb to between 2014 and 2017). The study at large found these results: Fewer deletions and N-nucleotide insertions were reportedly observed in CVID TCRbeta sequences, and highly modified clones with 13 or more V deletions were reportedly absent from CVID TCRbeta sequences.

Their antigen targets remain unknown. Library method: the immunoSEQ multiplex PCR assay. TCRdb provides this immuneACCESS table in a form limited to in-frame rearrangements. Some clones are lacking; in checked studies, under half of them reflect an unresolved V gene, and why the rest are absent is not known. This sample holds about 20,000 clones in total, without any singletons. The ten top clones hold under 3% of the sample. The sample taken for sequencing was peripheral blood mononuclear cells. Receptors originate from a human donor with common variable immunodeficiency.

There are a few counts of this clone. The sequenced fragment ends 3 residues before the CDR3 boundary, so the rest is inferred from the germline J gene. The chain joins TRBV7-9 to TRBJ1-2; TRBD1 matches 9 bases. CDR3 size: 14 residues. CDR1 is SEHNR and CDR2 is FQNEAQ in the germline V gene (reference sequence). The CDR3 loop reads CASSLRDRVQGYTF. Incomplete CDR3 DNA: TGTGCCAGCAGCTTACGGGACAGGGTCCAAGGC.

By sample share, this clone is medium-sized (0.01 to 0.1%). The read gets to within 3 residues of the CDR3 end, and the germline J gene fills in the rest. The V and J genes are TRBV5-6 and TRBJ2-5; D may be TRBD1 (6 bases). Germline lookup yields CDR1 SGHDT and CDR2 YYEEEE. Trimming took off 6 bases at V and 7 bases at J, with 10 bases between the two ends. The length of the CDR3 is 11 residues. The chain's CDR3 is CASNRGGTQYF. CDR3 DNA (partial): TGTGCCAGCAATCGAGGGGGGACC.

Concerning this clone: The missing CDR3 end, 3 residues past where the read stops, is filled in from the germline J gene. Other nucleotide sequences in the sample specify the same CDR3. The chain joins TRBV7-2 to TRBJ2-1; 8 positions match TRBD2. CDR1 is SGHTA and CDR2 is FQGNSA in the germline V gene. The CDR3 spans 14 residues. With 6 bases clipped from V and 4 bases from J, the junction kept 5 bases outside the gene matches. CDR3 in amino acids: CASSRASGYNEQFF. The CDR3 DNA, read in part, is TGTGCCAGCAGTAGGGCTAGCGGGTACAATGAG. The whole variable domain, remainder taken from reference TRBV7-2 and TRBJ2-1, is GAGVSQSPSNKVTEKGKDVELRCDPISGHTALYWYRQSLGQGLEFLIYFQGNSAPDKSGLPSDRFSAERTGGSVSTLTIQRTQQEDSAVYLCASSRASGYNEQFFGPGTRLTVL.

Note on this clone: The read stops 3 residues short of the end of the CDR3; the missing end is completed from the germline J gene. The chain has TRBV20-1 and TRBJ1-2, with a tentative D call TRBD1 (5 bases). This CDR3 has 13 residues. In germline, CDR1 is DFQATT, CDR2 SNEGSKA (reference sequence). CDR3 DNA, as far as it was read: TGCAGTGCCGACCTACGACAGAGCTTAGGC. Translated: CSADLRQSLG. The whole CDR3 sequence reads CSADLRQSLGYTF.

As concerns this clone: The sequence runs out 3 residues before the end of the CDR3; the remainder is reconstructed from the germline J gene. The rearrangement links TRBV18 to TRBJ1-5; 7 bases line up with TRBD1. CDR1 KGHSH and CDR2 LQKENI come from the germline V gene. V lost 3 bases to trimming and J lost 5 bases; unmatched junction nucleotides: 4. This CDR3 spans 14 amino acids. The covered CDR3 bases are TGTGCCAGCTCACCCCGGGACAGTTATCAGCCC. It is translated as CASSPRDSYQP. The CDR3 as a whole reads CASSPRDSYQPQHF. Using reference TRBV18 and TRBJ1-5 for the parts outside the CDR3, the full variable domain is NAGVMQNPRHLVRRRGQEARLRCSPMKGHSHVYWYRQLPEEGLKFMVYLQKENIIDESGMPKERFSAEFPKEGPSILRIQQVVRGDSAAYFCASSPRDSYQPQHFGDGTRLSIL.

The sequenced part of the CDR3 DNA is TGTGCCAGTAGTGTCGGGACTAGCGGGAGGAGGCCCTACGAG. It yields the protein CASSVGTSGRRPYE. In full, the CDR3 is CASSVGTSGRRPYEQYF. The V gene is TRBV19, the J gene TRBJ2-7, with TRBD2 matching over 15 bases. The observed sequence ends 3 residues before the CDR3 terminus, with the missing tail filled in from the germline J gene. V trimming: 5 bases; J trimming: 2 bases; junction bases outside the gene matches: 7. CDR1 is LNHDA and CDR2 is SQIVND in the germline V gene (reference sequence). The CDR3 runs to 17 residues.

Comments on this clone: The read ends 3 residues shy of where the CDR3 ends; the end is completed using the germline J gene. The V and J genes are TRBV19 and TRBJ1-2, with unresolved D. The V gene's germline CDR1 is LNHDA and CDR2 SQIVND (reference sequence). The CDR3 runs to 14 residues. The V and J ends lost 4 bases and 3 bases respectively, with 12 bases between them. Partial CDR3 DNA: TGTGCCAGTAGTACCAACCAGGAGTACTATGGC. Translating gives CASSTNQEYYG. The CDR3 in its entirety is CASSTNQEYYGYTF.

This clone has more than one count but fewer than ten. The read ends 3 residues shy of where the CDR3 ends; the end is completed using the germline J gene. The chain has TRBV7-9 and TRBJ2-5, with D hard to call. Trimming pared 4 bases from V and 3 bases from J, leaving 15 bases between. This CDR3 comprises 15 residues. Germline loops: CDR1 SEHNR, CDR2 FQNEAQ (reference sequence). The covered CDR3 bases are TGTGCCAGCAGCTCGGCGGAGTACGGCAAAGAGACC. Protein sequence: CASSSAEYGKET. The CDR3 in full is CASSSAEYGKETQYF.

Worth noting for this clone: The sequenced fragment ends 3 residues before the CDR3 boundary, so the rest is inferred from the germline J gene. The V gene is TRBV7-2, the J gene TRBJ2-2; D may be TRBD2 (5 bases). The V and J ends lost 5 bases and 2 bases respectively, with 12 bases between them. CDR1 is SGHTA and CDR2 is FQGNSA in the germline V gene. The CDR3 is 15 amino acids. CDR3 in amino acids: CASSLLGVNTGELFF. The sequenced part of the CDR3 DNA is TGTGCCAGCAGCCTACTCGGGGTTAACACCGGGGAG.

A few counts support this clone. The read terminates 3 residues before the CDR3 end, so the remaining end is supplied by the germline J gene. This chain links TRBV18 with TRBJ2-2, with TRBD2 identical over 10 bases. This CDR3 comprises 15 residues. Germline CDR1 is KGHSH and CDR2 is LQKENI. Trimming at V came to 3 bases and at J to 7 bases, leaving 5 bases not matched to a gene. Partial CDR3 DNA: TGTGCCAGCTCACCCGGGACTAGCGCTGGCGGGGAG. Translating gives CASSPGTSAGGE. The entire CDR3 sequence reads CASSPGTSAGGELFF.

This clone was counted between two and nine times. Coverage ceases 3 residues before the CDR3 finishes, and the germline J gene fills in the end. The genes are TRBV5-1 and TRBJ2-5; 8 bases agree with TRBD2. With 4 bases clipped from V and 4 bases from J, the junction kept 9 bases outside the gene matches. The CDR3 has 15 amino acids. Per the germline V gene, CDR1 is SGHRS and CDR2 is YFSETQ. CDR3 loop: CASSTTSGGGETQYF. The CDR3 DNA, read in part, is TGCGCCAGCAGCACCACTAGCGGTGGCGGAGAGACC.

A remark on this clone: The read terminates 3 residues before the CDR3 end, so the remaining end is supplied by the germline J gene. The chain joins TRBV18 to TRBJ2-7; 8 bases agree with TRBD2. The V and J ends lost 1 base and 0 bases, in that order; junction bases with no gene match: 5. CDR3 size: 16 residues. From germline, CDR1 is KGHSH and CDR2 LQKENI. CDR3 bases read: TGTGCCAGCTCACCACGGCAACTAGCGGCCTCCTACGAG. Amino acid sequence: CASSPRQLAASYE. The full CDR3 protein reads CASSPRQLAASYEQYF.

With regard to this clone: The read finishes 3 residues shy of the CDR3 end, and the germline J gene is used to complete it. V is TRBV18 and J is TRBJ2-5, with D perhaps matching TRBD2 (6 bases). Germline V gene data show CDR1 as KGHSH and CDR2 as LQKENI. The CDR3 has 13 residues. The V end was cut by 6 bases, the J end by 2 bases, with 10 bases between. CDR3 bases read: TGTGCCAGCTCCAAGGCGGGACAAGAGACC. This sequence encodes CASSKAGQET. Given in full, the CDR3 is CASSKAGQETQYF.

Comments on this clone: The read is 3 residues too short to cover the CDR3 end, so that end is filled in from the germline J gene. The J gene is TRBJ2-7, the V gene TRBV19; TRBD2 agrees at 13 bases. Germline CDR1 is LNHDA and CDR2 is SQIVND (reference sequence). This CDR3 comprises 15 residues. J was trimmed by 5 bases and V by 5 bases; bases with no gene match: 6. This CDR3 reads CASSPRTSGSHEQYF. CDR3 DNA, as far as it was read: TGTGCCAGTAGTCCTCGGACTAGCGGGAGCCACGAG.

Remarks on this clone: The observed sequence ends 3 residues before the CDR3 terminus, with the missing tail filled in from the germline J gene. The genes are TRBV19 and TRBJ2-5; TRBD1 aligns across 10 bases. V shed 5 bases, J shed 2 bases, and the junction held 5 bases outside the gene matches. Germline V CDR1 and CDR2: LNHDA, SQIVND (reference sequence). This CDR3 has 15 amino acids. This chain's CDR3 is CASSHRDRGQETQYF. Incomplete CDR3 DNA: TGTGCCAGTAGTCACCGGGACAGGGGTCAAGAGACC. Using reference TRBV19 and TRBJ2-5 for the parts outside the CDR3, the full variable domain is DGGITQSPKYLFRKEGQNVTLSCEQNLNHDAMYWYRQDPGQGLRLIYYSQIVNDFQKGDIAEGYSVSREKKESFPLTVTSAQKNPTAFYLCASSHRDRGQETQYFGPGTRLLVL.

This clone was seen only a few times. From the germline J gene comes the end of the CDR3, since the read stops 3 residues before it. The chain combines TRBV30 with TRBJ2-3, with a possible D match to TRBD2 (6 bases). V lost 0 bases, J lost 0 bases, and 10 bases lay in between. Germline loops: CDR1 GTSNPN, CDR2 SVGIG (reference sequence). The length of the CDR3 is 15 residues. CDR3 residues: CAWSVPGGSTDTQYF. The sequenced part of the CDR3 DNA is TGTGCCTGGAGTGTACCCGGAGGGAGCACAGATACG. Using reference TRBV30 and TRBJ2-3 for the parts outside the CDR3, the full variable domain is SQTIHQWPATLVQPVGSPLSLECTVEGTSNPNLYWYRQAAGRGLQLLFYSVGIGQISSEVPQNLSASRPQDRQFILSSKKLLLSDSGFYLCAWSVPGGSTDTQYFGPGTRLTVL.

This clone was seen a handful of times. The sequence runs out 3 residues before the end of the CDR3; the remainder is reconstructed from the germline J gene. V is TRBV7-6 and J is TRBJ2-1, with D possibly being TRBD1 (6 bases). V gave up 1 base and J gave up 6 bases, with 16 bases separating them. This CDR3 is built from 16 residues. Germline assignment: CDR1 SGHVS and CDR2 FNYEAQ. CDR3 loop: CASSLGDRTARNEQFF. Partial CDR3 DNA: TGTGCCAGCAGCTTAGGGGACCGGACAGCACGCAATGAG.

Details on this clone: The missing CDR3 end, 3 residues past where the read stops, is filled in from the germline J gene. V usage is TRBV2 and J usage is TRBJ2-5; D is undetermined. The V end lost 4 bases, the J end lost 2 bases, and 14 bases lay between the germline ends. The CDR3 extends over 15 amino acids. CDR1 is SNHLY and CDR2 is FYNNEI in the germline V gene. The DNA read from the CDR3 is TGTGCCAGCAGTGGTTCCAGGATATTTCAAGAGACC. Residues: CASSGSRIFQET. The complete CDR3 sequence is CASSGSRIFQETQYF.

This CDR3 is CASTNPALGERTQYF. The DNA read from the CDR3 is TGTGCCAGCACCAACCCAGCGCTAGGGGAGCGGACC. This rearrangement joins TRBV19 to TRBJ2-5; the D gene could be TRBD1 or TRBD2 (5 bases each). Read sequence stops 3 residues before the CDR3 end, and the germline J gene provides the missing end. V lost 9 bases and J lost 7, with 24 bases in between. The germline V gene encodes CDR1 LNHDA and CDR2 SQIVND (reference sequence). The CDR3 contains 15 residues. Complete variable domain (other parts from reference TRBV19 and TRBJ2-5): DGGITQSPKYLFRKEGQNVTLSCEQNLNHDAMYWYRQDPGQGLRLIYYSQIVNDFQKGDIAEGYSVSREKKESFPLTVTSAQKNPTAFYLCASTNPALGERTQYFGPGTRLLVL.

This clone was detected only a few times. CDR3 DNA, as far as it was read: TGTGCCAGCTCACGGGACAGGGCCGAGGGACCC. This gives the protein CASSRDRAEGP. The CDR3 in full is CASSRDRAEGPLHF. The V call is TRBV18, the J call TRBJ1-6; 9 nucleotides agree with TRBD1. The read falls 3 residues short of the CDR3 end, and the missing part is taken from the germline J gene. There are 14 residues in the CDR3. Germline V gene sequence: CDR1 KGHSH, CDR2 LQKENI. V gave up 4 bases and J gave up 12 bases; unmatched junction bases: 7. The entire variable domain, with the rest obtained from reference TRBV18 and TRBJ1-6, is as follows: NAGVMQNPRHLVRRRGQEARLRCSPMKGHSHVYWYRQLPEEGLKFMVYLQKENIIDESGMPKERFSAEFPKEGPSILRIQQVVRGDSAAYFCASSRDRAEGPLHFGNGTRLTVT.

In this sample, this clone turned up a few times. The CDR3 extends 3 residues past the end of the read, so its final part is completed from the germline J gene. The V call is TRBV18, the J call TRBJ1-1; D not certain. The V end was cut by 2 bases, the J end by 4 bases, with 8 bases between. Looked up from germline, CDR1 is KGHSH and CDR2 is LQKENI. There are 13 residues in the CDR3. CDR3 residues: CASSPVRATEAFF. The CDR3 DNA, read in part, is TGTGCCAGCTCACCAGTGAGGGCCACTGAA.

In the case of this clone: The observed sequence ends 3 residues before the CDR3 terminus, with the missing tail filled in from the germline J gene. V gene TRBV30 combines with J gene TRBJ2-5, with D tentatively TRBD2 (5 bases). CDR1 is GTSNPN and CDR2 is SVGIG in the germline V gene (reference sequence). Deletions cut 5 bases from V and 4 bases from J, with 14 bases between. The CDR3 has 13 residues. CDR3 DNA (partial): TGTGCCTGGTCCCGGGGTGGCTTAGAGACC. Encoded protein: CAWSRGGLET. The CDR3, in full, reads CAWSRGGLETQYF.

With regard to this clone: The read ends 3 residues before the CDR3 terminus; that terminus is restored from the germline J gene. The chain joins TRBV7-2 to TRBJ2-3; a possible D gene is TRBD2 (5 bases). The CDR3 sequence is 13 residues long. V lost 5 bases to trimming and J lost 4 bases, with 10 bases between them. Germline CDR1 and CDR2: SGHTA and FQGNSA. This CDR3 reads CASSPGNADTQYF. The CDR3 DNA, read in part, is TGTGCCAGCAGCCCGGGGAACGCAGATACG.

This clone was recorded a few times. The read finishes 3 residues shy of the CDR3 end, and the germline J gene is used to complete it. The chain links TRBV7-9 to TRBJ1-4, with a tentative D call TRBD1 (6 bases). V lost 6 bases to trimming and J lost 5 bases, with 13 bases between them. The CDR3 extends over 14 amino acids. Germline CDR1 and CDR2: SEHNR and FQNEAQ (reference sequence). The CDR3 is CASRPDRRNEKLFF. The covered CDR3 bases are TGTGCCAGCAGGCCCGACAGGCGGAATGAAAAA.

The covered CDR3 bases are TGTGCCGACGGGAGGGGTTTAGATACG. It is translated as CADGRGLDT. The entire CDR3 is CADGRGLDTQYF. The chain links TRBV2 to TRBJ2-3, with 8 bases fitting TRBD2. From the germline J gene comes the end of the CDR3, since the read stops 3 residues before it. Trimming cost V 11 bases and J 5 bases; bases outside gene matches: 6. The CDR3 sequence is 12 residues long. Germline V gives CDR1 SNHLY, CDR2 FYNNEI.

This clone was seen only a few times. The read terminates 3 residues before the CDR3 end, so the remaining end is supplied by the germline J gene. The chain carries TRBV5-5 and TRBJ2-5, with D possibly matching TRBD1 (6 bases). Trimming took off 2 bases at V and 2 bases at J, with 10 bases between the two ends. The CDR3 consists of 14 residues. Germline CDR1 SGHKS, CDR2 YYEKEE (reference sequence). CDR3: CASSLTGPQETQYF. The CDR3 bases that were read are TGTGCCAGCAGCTTAACAGGGCCGCAAGAGACC.